This paragraph reports one TCR beta chain. Antigen unknown. TCR alpha and TCR beta cDNA libraries with sample barcodes and UMIs came from 5'RACE using constant-segment primers. Each CDR3 protein gets one entry after TCRdb re-called the 5' RACE reads with MiXCR. Here the sample spans approximately 150,000 distinct CDR3 sequences, roughly a fifth being singletons. Germline CDR1 and CDR2: LGHNA and YSLEER. The CDR3 is 15 residues long. The ends were cut back, 1 base at V and 2 bases at J, with 12 bases in the middle. The sample comes from a study of T-cell memory formation after mild COVID-19. Notes on the study in general: Most CD4+ clones that shrank were in CM and EM, while CD8+ ones turned up in EMRA.

This receptor was obtained from an adult woman who had mild COVID-19 (a few samples of this study predate the infection). Cell type and time point are not known. The rearrangement joins TRBV4-3 to TRBJ2-7; D is possibly TRBD1 (6 bases). The sample was PBMCs or a T cell subset sorted from them (not recorded which). For the CDR3, the DNA is TGCGCCAGCAGCCAAGCACCCAGGGGCCCCTACGAGCAGTACTTC. Its translation: CASSQAPRGPYEQYF.